This is a list of T cell receptor beta chains from one sample in a study of T-cell reconstitution after alpha-beta-depleted transplantation in children. TCRdb independently ran MiXCR on the PCR reads; one entry per CDR3 protein. This table has approximately 300,000 distinct CDR3 sequences, approximately 10% appearing once. The starting material was peripheral blood, obtained 180 days after TCRalphabeta/CD19-depleted stem cell transplant. These receptors were obtained from a male patient aged 2 to 10 who had a stem cell transplant for chronic granulomatous disease, so the T cells may come from the graft donor. Both conserved end residues are part of each CDR3. The D gene is left open where the match is weak. Expanded clones are given a class, and other clones once, few, many or no size at all.

cdr3_nt,cdr3_aa,d_call,v_call,j_call,clone_size
TGTGCCAGCAGTTTATCAGGGGACTATGGCGACACCTTC,CASSLSGDYGDTF,NA,TRBV27,TRBJ1-2,NA
TGTGCCAGCAGCGACAGGGTCGGGGAGCTGTTTTTT,CASSDRVGELFF,TRBD1,TRBV11-1,TRBJ2-2,many
TGTGCCATCAGAAGAGACGGAAGGTATAACGGGGAGCTGTTTTTT,CAIRRDGRYNGELFF,NA,TRBV10-3,TRBJ2-2,few
TGTGCCAGCAGACAGGGTGAGAGACTGACGGAGACCCAGTACTTC,CASRQGERLTETQYF,NA,TRBV6-2/TRBV6-3,TRBJ2-5,many
TGCGCCAGCAGCATTCGACTAGCGGGGGGGGATGAGCAGTTCTTC,CASSIRLAGGDEQFF,TRBD2,TRBV4-1,TRBJ2-1,many
TGTGCCAGCAGTTTCGGCAGGATGGCGGAAAAACTGTTTTTT,CASSFGRMAEKLFF,NA,TRBV12-3/TRBV12-4,TRBJ1-4,many
TGCGCCAGCCGCCCCGGGGACTTGGGTGGAAACACCATATATTTT,CASRPGDLGGNTIYF,NA,TRBV5-1,TRBJ1-3,many
TGTGCCAGCAGCCCTACACTAGGATGGGAGACCCAGTACTTC,CASSPTLGWETQYF,NA,TRBV14,TRBJ2-5,many
TGTGCGACAGGGAGCTCCTACAATGAGCAGTTCTTC,CATGSSYNEQFF,TRBD1,TRBV28,TRBJ2-1,many
TGCAGCGTTAAGGGGCCGAACACCGGGGAGCTGTTTTTT,CSVKGPNTGELFF,NA,TRBV29-1,TRBJ2-2,many
TGTGCCAGCAGTTACTCTAACACCTTACAAGACGAGCAGTACTTC,CASSYSNTLQDEQYF,NA,TRBV6-5,TRBJ2-7,many
TGTGCCAGCAGCTTGGCCCTGGGGGGACTCACTGAAGCTTTCTTT,CASSLALGGLTEAFF,NA,TRBV5-5,TRBJ1-1,many
TGTGCCAGCAACGGACAGGGGGCATATGAGCAGTTCTTC,CASNGQGAYEQFF,TRBD1,TRBV12-3/TRBV12-4,TRBJ2-1,many
TGTGCCAGCAGCCCCCAGGAAGCCAACGTCCTGACTTTC,CASSPQEANVLTF,NA,TRBV5-4,TRBJ2-6,once
TGTGCCAGCAGTGGTTTAGCCGAGACCCAGTACTTC,CASSGLAETQYF,NA,TRBV2,TRBJ2-5,few
TGTGCCAGCAGCCCAGACGGGAGGGCCGTCTACGAGCAGTACTTC,CASSPDGRAVYEQYF,TRBD2,TRBV27,TRBJ2-7,many
TGCAGTGCTAGACTGCTAGCGGGGCGTGAGCAGTTCTTC,CSARLLAGREQFF,TRBD2,TRBV20-1,TRBJ2-1,many
TGCGCCAGCAGCCAACCAGGGGCTGGCTACACCTTC,CASSQPGAGYTF,NA,TRBV4-1,TRBJ1-2,few